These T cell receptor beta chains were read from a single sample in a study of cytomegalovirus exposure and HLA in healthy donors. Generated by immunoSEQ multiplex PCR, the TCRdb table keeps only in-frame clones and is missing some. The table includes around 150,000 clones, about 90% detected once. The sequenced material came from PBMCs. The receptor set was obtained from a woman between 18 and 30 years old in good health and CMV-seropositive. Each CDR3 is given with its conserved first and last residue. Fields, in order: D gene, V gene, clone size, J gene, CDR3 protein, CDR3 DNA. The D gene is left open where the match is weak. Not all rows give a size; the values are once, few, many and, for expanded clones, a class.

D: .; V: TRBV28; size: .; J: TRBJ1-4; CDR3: CAGRGRGRSNEKLFF; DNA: TGTGCCGGGAGGGGCAGGGGACGATCTAATGAAAAACTGTTTTTT
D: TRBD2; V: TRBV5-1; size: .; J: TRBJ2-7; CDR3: CASSLGPGTSGYEQYF; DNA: TGCGCCAGCAGCTTGGGACCCGGGACTAGCGGCTACGAGCAGTACTTC
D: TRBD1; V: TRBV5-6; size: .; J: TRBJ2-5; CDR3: CASSPYNRGKETQYF; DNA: TGTGCCAGCAGCCCCTACAACAGGGGTAAAGAGACCCAGTACTTC
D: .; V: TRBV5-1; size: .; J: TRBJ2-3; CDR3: CASSSSGGTDTQYF; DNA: TGCGCCAGCAGCTCTAGTGGAGGGACAGATACGCAGTATTTT
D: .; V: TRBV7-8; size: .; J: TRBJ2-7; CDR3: CASSSHLPGQRIYEQYF; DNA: TGTGCCAGCAGCTCCCACCTACCGGGACAAAGGATCTACGAGCAGTACTTC
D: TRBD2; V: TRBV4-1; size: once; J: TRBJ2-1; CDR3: CASSHPTSGGASEQFF; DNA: TGCGCCAGCAGCCACCCTACTAGCGGGGGGGCCAGTGAGCAGTTCTTC
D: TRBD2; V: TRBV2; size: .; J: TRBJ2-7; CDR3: CASSATGLAGHEQYF; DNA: TGTGCCAGCAGTGCCACCGGACTAGCGGGACACGAGCAGTACTTC
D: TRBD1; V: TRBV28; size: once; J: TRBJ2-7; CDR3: CASRGWDRGSYEQYF; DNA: TGTGCCAGCAGAGGTTGGGACAGGGGCTCCTACGAGCAGTACTTC
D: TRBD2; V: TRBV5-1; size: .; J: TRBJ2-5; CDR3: CASSLPSGGGEETQYF; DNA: TGCGCCAGCAGCTTGCCTAGCGGGGGAGGGGAAGAGACCCAGTACTTC
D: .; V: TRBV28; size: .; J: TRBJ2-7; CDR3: CASSSYREPAYEQYF; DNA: TGTGCCAGCAGTTCCTACCGGGAGCCCGCGTACGAGCAGTACTTC
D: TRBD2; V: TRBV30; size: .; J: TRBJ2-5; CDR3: CAWASGGTVQETQYF; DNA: TGTGCCTGGGCTAGCGGGGGGACCGTCCAAGAGACCCAGTACTTC
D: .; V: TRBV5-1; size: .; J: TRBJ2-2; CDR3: CASSLLGGPSSGELFF; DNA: TGCGCCAGCAGCTTGCTCGGGGGGCCTTCATCCGGGGAGCTGTTTTTT
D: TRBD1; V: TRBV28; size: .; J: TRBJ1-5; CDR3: CASSFQVRDREKDQPQHF; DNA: TGTGCCAGCAGTTTCCAAGTGAGAGACAGGGAAAAAGATCAGCCCCAGCATTTT
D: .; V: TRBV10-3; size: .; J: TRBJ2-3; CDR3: CAISEWGSGTDTQYF; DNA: TGTGCCATCAGTGAATGGGGTAGCGGCACAGATACGCAGTATTTT
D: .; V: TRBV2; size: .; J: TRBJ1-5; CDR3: CASSGNRAGNQPQHF; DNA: TGTGCCAGCAGTGGAAACAGGGCGGGCAATCAGCCCCAGCATTTT
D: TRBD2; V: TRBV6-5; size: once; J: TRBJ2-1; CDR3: CASSYAGGSLYDEQFF; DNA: TGTGCCAGCAGTTACGCGGGGGGATCCCTTTATGATGAGCAGTTCTTC
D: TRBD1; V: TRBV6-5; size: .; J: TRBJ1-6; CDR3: CASSYFGTDNSPLHF; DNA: TGTGCCAGCAGTTACTTCGGGACAGATAATTCACCCCTCCACTTT
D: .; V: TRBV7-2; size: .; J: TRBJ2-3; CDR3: CASSLVVSLFRDTQYF; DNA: TGTGCCAGCAGCTTAGTGGTTTCGCTATTCCGGGATACGCAGTATTTT
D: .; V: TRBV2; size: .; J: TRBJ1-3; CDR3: CASSDPAGGNTIYF; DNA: TGTGCCAGCAGTGACCCCGCCGGTGGAAACACCATATATTTT
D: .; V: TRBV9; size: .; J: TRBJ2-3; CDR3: CASSAGGTDTQYF; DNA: TGTGCCAGCAGCGCCGGGGGCACAGATACGCAGTATTTT
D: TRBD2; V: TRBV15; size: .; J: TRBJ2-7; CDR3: CATSERLAGYYEQYF; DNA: TGTGCCACCAGCGAAAGACTAGCGGGGTACTACGAGCAGTACTTC
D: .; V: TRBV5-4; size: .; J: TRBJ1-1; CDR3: CASSSESKDTRGAFF; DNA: TGTGCCAGCAGCTCCGAGTCCAAGGACACAAGAGGAGCTTTCTTT
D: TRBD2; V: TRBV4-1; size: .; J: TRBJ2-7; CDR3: CASSQVPQTSGYEQYF; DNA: TGCGCCAGCAGCCAAGTCCCCCAGACTAGCGGCTACGAGCAGTACTTC
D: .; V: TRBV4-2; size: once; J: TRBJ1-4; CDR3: CASSQNAATNEKLFF; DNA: TGTGCCAGCAGCCAAAATGCGGCAACTAATGAAAAACTGTTTTTT
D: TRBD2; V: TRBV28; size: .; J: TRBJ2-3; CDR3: CASSIAGEGTDTQYF; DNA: TGTGCCAGCAGTATAGCGGGAGAAGGCACAGATACGCAGTATTTT
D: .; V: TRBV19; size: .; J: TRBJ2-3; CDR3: CASSTGGTDTQYF; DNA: TGTGCCAGTAGTACAGGGGGCACAGATACGCAGTATTTT
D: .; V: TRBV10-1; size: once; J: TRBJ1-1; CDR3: CASRMDKTSEEAFF; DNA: TGCGCCAGCAGGATGGACAAGACATCCGAAGAGGCTTTCTTT
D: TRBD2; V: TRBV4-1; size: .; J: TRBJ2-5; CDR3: CASSQGSGGQETQYF; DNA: TGCGCCAGCAGCCAAGGGAGCGGGGGACAAGAGACCCAGTACTTC
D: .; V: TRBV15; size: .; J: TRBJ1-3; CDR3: CATSRDSARDGNTIYF; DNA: TGTGCCACCAGCAGAGATAGCGCCCGCGATGGAAACACCATATATTTT
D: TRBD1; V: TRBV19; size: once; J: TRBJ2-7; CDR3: CASSGGTGSYEQYF; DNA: TGTGCCAGTAGTGGCGGGACAGGGTCCTACGAGCAGTACTTC
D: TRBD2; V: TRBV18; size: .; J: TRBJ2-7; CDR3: CASSPGTSGRGLYEQYF; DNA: TGTGCCAGCTCACCAGGGACTAGCGGGAGAGGATTGTACGAGCAGTACTTC
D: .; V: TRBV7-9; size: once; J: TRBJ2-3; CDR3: CASSFPSSPQGSTDTQYF; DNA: TGTGCCAGCAGCTTTCCATCATCTCCTCAGGGGAGCACAGATACGCAGTATTTT
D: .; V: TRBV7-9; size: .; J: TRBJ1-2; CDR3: CASSLNAVGYTF; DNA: TGTGCCAGCAGCTTAAACGCGGTGGGCTACACCTTC
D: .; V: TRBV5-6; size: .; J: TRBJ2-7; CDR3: CASSFGQSYYEQYF; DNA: TGTGCCAGCAGCTTCGGACAGAGCTACTACGAGCAGTACTTC
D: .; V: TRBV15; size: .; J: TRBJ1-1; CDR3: CATSRVNRNTEAFF; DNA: TGTGCCACCAGCAGAGTTAACAGAAATACTGAAGCTTTCTTT
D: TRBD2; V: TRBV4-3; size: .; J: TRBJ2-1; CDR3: CASSHSQREIFNEQFF; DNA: TGCGCCAGCAGCCACTCCCAGCGGGAGATTTTCAATGAGCAGTTCTTC
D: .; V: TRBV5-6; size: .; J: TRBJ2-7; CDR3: CASSLSIGEQYF; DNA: TGTGCCAGCAGCTTGAGTATCGGGGAGCAGTACTTC
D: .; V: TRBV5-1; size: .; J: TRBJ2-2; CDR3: CASQLQGTGELFF; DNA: TGCGCCAGTCAACTTCAGGGCACCGGGGAGCTGTTTTTT
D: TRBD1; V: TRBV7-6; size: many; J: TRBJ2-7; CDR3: CASSSSTGGYEQYF; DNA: TGTGCCAGCAGCTCCTCTACAGGGGGCTACGAGCAGTACTTC
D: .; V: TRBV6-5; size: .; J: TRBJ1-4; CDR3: CASSSGRATNEKLFF; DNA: TGTGCCAGCAGTTCAGGGAGGGCAACTAATGAAAAACTGTTTTTT
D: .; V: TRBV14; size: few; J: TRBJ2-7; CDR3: CASSQGRGLYEQYF; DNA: TGTGCCAGCAGCCAAGGGAGGGGTCTCTACGAGCAGTACTTC
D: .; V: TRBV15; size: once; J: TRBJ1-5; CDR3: CATSRDPTESQPQHF; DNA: TGTGCCACCAGCAGAGATCCTACAGAAAGTCAGCCCCAGCATTTT
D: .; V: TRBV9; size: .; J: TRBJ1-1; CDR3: CASSGMTGTEAFF; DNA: TGTGCCAGCAGCGGTATGACAGGAACTGAAGCTTTCTTT
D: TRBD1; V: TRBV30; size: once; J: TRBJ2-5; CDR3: CAWRAGGAGETQYF; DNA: TGTGCCTGGAGGGCAGGGGGCGCTGGGGAGACCCAGTACTTC
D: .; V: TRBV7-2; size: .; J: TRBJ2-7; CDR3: CASSFTATGYEQYF; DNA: TGTGCCAGCAGCTTTACTGCGACTGGCTACGAGCAGTACTTC
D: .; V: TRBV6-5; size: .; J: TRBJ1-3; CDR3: CASSYSLSSSGNTIYF; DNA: TGTGCCAGCAGTTACTCCCTCTCTAGCTCTGGAAACACCATATATTTT
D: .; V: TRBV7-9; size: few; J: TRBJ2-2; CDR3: CASSLDQGNTGELFF; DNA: TGTGCCAGCAGCTTAGACCAGGGAAACACCGGGGAGCTGTTTTTT
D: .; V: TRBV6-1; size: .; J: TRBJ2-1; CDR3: CASSEVPVEQFF; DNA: TGTGCCAGCAGTGAAGTCCCGGTTGAGCAGTTCTTC
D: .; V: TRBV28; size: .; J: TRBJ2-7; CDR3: CASSPPWVNLAYEQYF; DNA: TGTGCCAGCAGCCCGCCCTGGGTGAACCTAGCCTACGAGCAGTACTTC
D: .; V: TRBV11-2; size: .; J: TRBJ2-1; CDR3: CASRLGGNEQFF; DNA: TGTGCCAGCAGACTGGGGGGTAATGAGCAGTTCTTC
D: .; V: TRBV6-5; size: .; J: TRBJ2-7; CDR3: CASSYSQTTGGGEQYF; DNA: TGTGCCAGCAGTTACTCCCAAACGACAGGTGGAGGCGAGCAGTACTTC
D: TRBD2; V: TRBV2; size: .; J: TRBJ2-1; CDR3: CASRLAGGGSNEQFF; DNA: TGTGCCAGCAGACTAGCGGGAGGGGGAAGCAATGAGCAGTTCTTC
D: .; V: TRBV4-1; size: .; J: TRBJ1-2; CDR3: CASSQYPSWGPTNYGYTF; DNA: TGCGCCAGCAGCCAATACCCATCATGGGGGCCAACCAACTATGGCTACACCTTC